The clone carrying this TCR beta chain was picked up many times. What it binds is not known. The data originate from a study of neurological immune-mediated disorders. For the study at large: There were roughly 34 multiple sclerosis patients. Of these, around 30 had relapsing-remitting MS and 3 had secondary progressive MS. General study results and limits: Clinical and MRI features did not associate with the cluster found in multiple sclerosis patients.

Each CDR3 protein gets one entry after TCRdb re-called the 5' RACE reads with MiXCR. The table has about 55,000 distinct CDR3 sequences, around 3.9% seen once. V was pared by 4 bases and J by 6 bases, with 13 bases between. CDR3 length equals 14 residues. CDR1 and CDR2 from the germline V gene are SGHRS and YFSETQ. This TCR derives from a man aged 25-45 years with multiple sclerosis. The sequenced sample was PBMCs. The chain recombines TRBV5-1 with TRBJ2-2; D is perhaps TRBD2 (7 bases). This chain's CDR3 is CASSEGEGAGELFF. CDR3 bases: TGCGCCAGCAGCGAAGGGGAGGGGGCCGGGGAGCTGTTTTTT.